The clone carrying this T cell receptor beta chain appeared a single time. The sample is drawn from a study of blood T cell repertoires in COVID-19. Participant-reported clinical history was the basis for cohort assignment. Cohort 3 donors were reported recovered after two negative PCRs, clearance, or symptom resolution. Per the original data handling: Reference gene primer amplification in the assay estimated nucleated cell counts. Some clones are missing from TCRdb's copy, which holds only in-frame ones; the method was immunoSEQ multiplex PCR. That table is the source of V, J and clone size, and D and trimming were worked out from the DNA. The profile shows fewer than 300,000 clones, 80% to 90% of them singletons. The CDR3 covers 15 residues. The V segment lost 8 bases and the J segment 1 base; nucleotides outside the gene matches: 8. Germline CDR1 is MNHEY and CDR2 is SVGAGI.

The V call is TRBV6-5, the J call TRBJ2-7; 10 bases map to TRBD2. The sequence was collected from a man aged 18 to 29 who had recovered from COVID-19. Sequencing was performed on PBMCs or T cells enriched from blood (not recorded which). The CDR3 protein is CASRPGLAVSYEQYF. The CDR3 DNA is TGTGCCAGCCGACCAGGACTAGCGGTTTCCTACGAGCAGTACTTC.